This T cell receptor (beta chain) was recovered during a study of cytomegalovirus exposure and HLA in healthy donors. Concerning this clone: Its specificity is not known.

PCR amplification relied on 60 Vbeta primers (plus 13 Jbeta primers). Clones were sequenced by immunoSEQ multiplex PCR, and TCRdb holds only the in-frame ones, with some missing. The sample has some 190,000 clones, 70% to 75% seen once. The study's findings and limits: When analyzed later, the rates of TCR association showed variation by HLA locus, with DRB1 the most and HLA-C the fewest. Many donors carried some public TCRs, although rarity characterized most TCR sequences. The later analysis indicated that the majority of CMV-associated TCR beta chains appeared HLA-restricted.

The sequenced sample consisted of PBMCs. The clonotype was recovered from a man aged 30 to 45 in good health and CMV-seropositive.

CDR3 residues: CASSTGQLGYTF. In DNA form, the CDR3 reads TGCGCCAGCAGCACCGGACAGTTAGGCTACACCTTC. The genes are TRBV5-1 and TRBJ1-2; D is possibly TRBD1 (6 bases). Germline loops: CDR1 SGHRS, CDR2 YFSETQ. The V gene lost 4 bases and the J gene lost 8 bases, with 12 bases spanning the gap. The CDR3 consists of 12 residues. Full variable domain (missing parts from reference TRBV5-1 and TRBJ1-2): KAGVTQTPRYLIKTRGQQVTLSCSPISGHRSVSWYQQTPGQGLQFLFEYFSETQRNKGNFPGRFSGRQFSNSRSEMNVSTLELGDSALYLCASSTGQLGYTFGSGTRLTVV.